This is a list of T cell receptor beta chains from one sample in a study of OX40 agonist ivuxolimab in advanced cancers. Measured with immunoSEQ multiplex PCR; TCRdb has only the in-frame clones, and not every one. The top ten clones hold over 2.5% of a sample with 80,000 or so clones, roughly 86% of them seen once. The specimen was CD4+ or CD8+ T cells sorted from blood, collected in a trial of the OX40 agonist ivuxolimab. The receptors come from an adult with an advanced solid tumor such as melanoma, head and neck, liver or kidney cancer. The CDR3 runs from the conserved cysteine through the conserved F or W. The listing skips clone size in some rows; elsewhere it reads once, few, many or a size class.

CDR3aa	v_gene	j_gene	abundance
CASSPVAGGRYEQYF	TRBV18	TRBJ2-7	-
CARSLLDGGYTF	TRBV7-5	TRBJ1-2	-
CASSMRGRQPQHF	TRBV19	TRBJ1-5	-
CASSAGQAVGELFF	TRBV5-1	TRBJ2-2	-
CASSSPSSPGNEQFF	TRBV7-8	TRBJ2-1	-
CASSLEGGASLQGYTF	TRBV5-1	TRBJ1-2	-
CASGADKNQPQHF	TRBV5-8	TRBJ1-5	once
CASSGGTAIYGYTF	TRBV25-1	TRBJ1-2	-
CASSSDGLSRWGEQYF	TRBV5-5	TRBJ2-7	-
CASSWQGPMEYGYTF	TRBV5-5	TRBJ1-2	-
CASSLDRYNSPLHF	TRBV5-4	TRBJ1-6	few
CASSEHSEGGGYTF	TRBV2	TRBJ1-2	-
CASSTSGRASSYNEQFF	TRBV5-1	TRBJ2-1	-
CASRFGLNTEAFF	TRBV19	TRBJ1-1	once
CAISEPHGDGELFF	TRBV10-3	TRBJ2-2	-
CASSRDGTIAGREYYEQYF	TRBV4-2	TRBJ2-7	-
CASSLGGWGYQETQYF	TRBV7-9	TRBJ2-5	-